This entry lists 8 T cell receptor beta chains sequenced from one sample in a study of T cell responses to AZD1222 COVID-19 vaccine. The data were produced by immunoSEQ multiplex PCR, yet TCRdb's version contains in-frame clones alone and is incomplete. Among some 110,000 clones listed, around 84% were seen once. This sample comprised peripheral blood, obtained 28 days after the second AZD1222 dose. The receptor source for this set is an adult who received the AZD1222 COVID-19 vaccine.

The chain recombines TRBV9 with TRBJ2-3, with TRBD1 as a possible D gene (5 bases). The CDR3 sequence is 16 residues long. Germline CDR1 is SGDLS and CDR2 is YYNGEE. V shed 2 bases and J shed 5 bases, with 18 bases lying between them. The CDR3 nucleotides are TGTGCCAGCAGCGTGACCCCGGGTTCCCAGGGAGATACGCAGTATTTT. Translated: CASSVTPGSQGDTQYF.

The chain links TRBV5-1 to TRBJ2-7; no definite D call. V shed 0 bases and J shed 0 bases, with 4 bases lying between them. Germline assignment: CDR1 SGHRS and CDR2 YFSETQ. The CDR3 contains 13 residues. The CDR3 region is CASSLGSSYEQYF. The CDR3, as DNA: TGCGCCAGCAGCTTGGGCAGCTCCTACGAGCAGTACTTC.

The table lists this clone with a count of one. This chain uses TRBV2 with TRBJ1-2, with 7 bases identical to TRBD1. The junction had 4 bases not matched to a gene; V was cut back by 6 bases and J by 0 bases. The CDR3 totals 14 residues. CDR1 is SNHLY, CDR2 FYNNEI, per germline. This chain's CDR3 is CASSGDSTNYGYTF. CDR3 DNA: TGTGCCAGCAGCGGGGACAGCACTAACTATGGCTACACCTTC.

This clone has only one observation. The rearrangement links TRBV6-5 to TRBJ1-6, with D maybe TRBD1 (5 bases). The germline V gene encodes CDR1 MNHEY and CDR2 SVGAGI. V lost 4 bases and J lost 7, with 8 bases in between. The CDR3 totals 13 residues. CDR3 protein: CASSLEGNSPLHF. The CDR3 bases are TGTGCCAGCAGTTTGGAGGGGAATTCACCCCTCCACTTT.

This clone occurred once. The chain recombines TRBV5-4 with TRBJ2-1; possible D gene TRBD1, 6 bases. The CDR3 has 14 amino acids. The V gene's germline CDR1 is SGHNT and CDR2 YYREEE (reference sequence). V was trimmed by 6 bases and J by 0 bases, leaving 10 bases between them. For the CDR3, the DNA is TGTGCCAGCACCGACAGGAGCTCCTACAATGAGCAGTTCTTC. Encoded protein: CASTDRSSYNEQFF.

The J gene is TRBJ2-3, the V gene TRBV7-3, with 12 nucleotides matching TRBD2. This CDR3 comprises 15 residues. Germline V gene data show CDR1 as SGHTA and CDR2 as FQGTGA. J lost 5 bases, V lost 3 bases, and 3 bases had no gene match. CDR3 DNA: TGTGCCAGCAGCTTGCTAGCGGGGGGGCAAGATACGCAGTATTTT. It yields the protein CASSLLAGGQDTQYF.

The sample holds a few counts of this clone. The J gene is TRBJ2-1, the V gene TRBV5-4; D uncertain. Looked up from germline, CDR1 is SGHNT and CDR2 is YYREEE (reference sequence). The CDR3 consists of 13 residues. Trimming removed 4 bases at V and 6 bases at J, with 11 bases between. This CDR3 is CASSENNGNEQFF. As DNA, the CDR3 is TGTGCCAGCAGCGAAAACAACGGCAATGAGCAGTTCTTC.

The V and J genes are TRBV12-3 or TRBV12-4 and TRBJ1-2, with 7 bases aligning to TRBD1. The CDR3 is made up of 11 amino acids. The V and J ends lost 4 bases and 12 bases, in that order; junction bases with no gene match: 5. The CDR3 DNA reads as TGTGCCAGCAGTTCGGGACAGCTTCACACCTTC. Its translation is CASSSGQLHTF.